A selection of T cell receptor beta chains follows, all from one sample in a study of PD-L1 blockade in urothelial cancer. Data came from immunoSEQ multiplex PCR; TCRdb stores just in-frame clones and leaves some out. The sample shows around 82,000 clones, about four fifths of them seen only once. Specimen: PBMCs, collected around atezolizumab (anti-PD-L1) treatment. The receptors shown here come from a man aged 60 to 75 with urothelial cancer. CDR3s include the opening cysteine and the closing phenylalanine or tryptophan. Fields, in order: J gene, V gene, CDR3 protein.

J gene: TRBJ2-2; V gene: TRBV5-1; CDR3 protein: CASSLAPTNTGELFF
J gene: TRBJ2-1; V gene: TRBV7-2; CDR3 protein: CASSLDSGRTGVNEQFF
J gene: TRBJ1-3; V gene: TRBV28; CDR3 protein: CASSSDRVSGNTIYF
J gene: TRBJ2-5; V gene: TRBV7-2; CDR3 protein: CASSYGETQYF
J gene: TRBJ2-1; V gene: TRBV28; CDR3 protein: CASSLGLAGSSYNEQFF
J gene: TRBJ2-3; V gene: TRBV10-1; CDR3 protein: CASSESRGLGSDTQYF
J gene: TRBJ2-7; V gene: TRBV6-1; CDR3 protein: CASSERDLGLYEQYF
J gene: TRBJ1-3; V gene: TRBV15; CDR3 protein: CATSRVERSSGNTIYF
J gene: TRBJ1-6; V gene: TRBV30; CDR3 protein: CAERNPGSPLHF
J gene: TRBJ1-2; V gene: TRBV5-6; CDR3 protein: CASSLTGSYGYTF
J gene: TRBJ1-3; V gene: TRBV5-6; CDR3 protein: CASRNGGRGNTIYF
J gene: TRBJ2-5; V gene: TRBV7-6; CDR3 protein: CASSLGRTSEETQYF
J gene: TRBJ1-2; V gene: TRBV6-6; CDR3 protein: CASTRGEEGYTF
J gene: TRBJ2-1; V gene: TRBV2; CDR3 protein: CASSEEQGSYNEQFF
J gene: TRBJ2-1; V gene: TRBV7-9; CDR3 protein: CASSGSGGLAGGEQFF
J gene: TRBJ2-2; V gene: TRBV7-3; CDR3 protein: CASSLQASGGQELFF
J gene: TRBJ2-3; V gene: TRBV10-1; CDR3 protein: CASSEAGRADTQYF
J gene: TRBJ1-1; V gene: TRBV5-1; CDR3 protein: CASRSGQNTEAFF
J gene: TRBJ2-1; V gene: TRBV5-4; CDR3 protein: CASSNGQGSYNEQFF
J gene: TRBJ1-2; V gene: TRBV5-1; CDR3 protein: CASSGGGSTYGYTF
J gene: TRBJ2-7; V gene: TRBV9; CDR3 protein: CASSVVSSGEQYF
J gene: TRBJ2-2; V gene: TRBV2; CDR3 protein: CASRSGVSGELFF
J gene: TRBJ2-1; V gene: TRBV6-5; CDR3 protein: CASSYSSGTSYNEQFF
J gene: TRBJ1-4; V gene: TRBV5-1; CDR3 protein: CASSETATNEKLFF
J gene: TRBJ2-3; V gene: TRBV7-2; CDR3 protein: CAMREGTDTQYF
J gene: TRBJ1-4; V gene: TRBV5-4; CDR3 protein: CASSSQGLANEKLFF
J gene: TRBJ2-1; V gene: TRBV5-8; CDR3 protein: CASSLTQIGNEQFF
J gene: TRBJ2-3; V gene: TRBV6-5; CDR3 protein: CASSRTPHTDTQYF
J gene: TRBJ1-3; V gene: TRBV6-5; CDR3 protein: CASSRQDGNTIYF
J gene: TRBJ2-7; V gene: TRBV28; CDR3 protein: CASSRAGGGSYEQYF
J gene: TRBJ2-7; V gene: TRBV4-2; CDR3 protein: CASSFGEAGEQYF
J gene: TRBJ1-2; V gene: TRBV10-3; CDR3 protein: CAISPGQGLRGYTF
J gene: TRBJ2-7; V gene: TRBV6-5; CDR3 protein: CASRRVGGHEQYF
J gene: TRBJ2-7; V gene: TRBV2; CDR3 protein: CASSEFRGSYEQYF
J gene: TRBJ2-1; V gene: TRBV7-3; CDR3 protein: CASSLLGQVPRGQFF
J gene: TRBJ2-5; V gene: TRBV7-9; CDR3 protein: CASSLTGFGETQYF
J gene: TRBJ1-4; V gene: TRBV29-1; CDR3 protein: CSVAGTGEEKLFF
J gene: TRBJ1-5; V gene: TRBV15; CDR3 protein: CATSRVDGGNQPQHF
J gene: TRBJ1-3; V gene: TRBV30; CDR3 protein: CAWSVKGVASGNTIYF
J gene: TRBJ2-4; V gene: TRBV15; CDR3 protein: CATSNDLLAVLAKNIQYF
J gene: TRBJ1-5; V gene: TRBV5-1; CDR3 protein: CASSLGPVGNQPQHF